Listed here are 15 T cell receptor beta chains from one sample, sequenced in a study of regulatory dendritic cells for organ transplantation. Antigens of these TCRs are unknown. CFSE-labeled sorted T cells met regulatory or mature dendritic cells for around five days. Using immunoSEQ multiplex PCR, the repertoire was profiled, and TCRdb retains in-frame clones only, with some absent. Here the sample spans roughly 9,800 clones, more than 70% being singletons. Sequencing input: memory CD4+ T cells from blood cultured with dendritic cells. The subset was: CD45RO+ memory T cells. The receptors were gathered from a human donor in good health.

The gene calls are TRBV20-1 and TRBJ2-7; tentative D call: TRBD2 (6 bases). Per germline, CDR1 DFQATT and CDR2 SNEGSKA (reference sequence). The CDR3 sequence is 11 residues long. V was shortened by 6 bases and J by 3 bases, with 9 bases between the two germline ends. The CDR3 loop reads CSAPRDYEQYF. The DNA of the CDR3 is TGCAGTGCCCCGCGGGACTACGAGCAGTACTTC.

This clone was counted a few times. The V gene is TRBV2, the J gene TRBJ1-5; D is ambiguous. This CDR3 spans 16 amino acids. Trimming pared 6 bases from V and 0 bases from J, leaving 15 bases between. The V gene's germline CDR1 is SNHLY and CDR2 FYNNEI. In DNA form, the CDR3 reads TGTGCCAGCAGGAAGCCCCGGACGTATAGCAATCAGCCCCAGCATTTT. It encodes CASRKPRTYSNQPQHF. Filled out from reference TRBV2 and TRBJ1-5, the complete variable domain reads EPEVTQTPSHQVTQMGQEVILRCVPISNHLYFYWYRQILGQKVEFLVSFYNNEISEKSEIFDDQFSVERPDGSNFTLKIRSTKLEDSAMYFCASRKPRTYSNQPQHFGDGTRLSIL.

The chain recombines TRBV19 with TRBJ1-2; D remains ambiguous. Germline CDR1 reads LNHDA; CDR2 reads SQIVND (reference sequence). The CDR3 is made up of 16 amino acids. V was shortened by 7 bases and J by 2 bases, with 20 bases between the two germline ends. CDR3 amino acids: CASNEWTATRNYGYTF. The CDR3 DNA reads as TGTGCCAGTAATGAGTGGACCGCGACGAGGAACTATGGCTACACCTTC.

DNA of the CDR3: TGTGCCAGCAGTTTACTCAACGGGATCTCCTACAATGAGCAGTTCTTC. Its translation is CASSLLNGISYNEQFF. The gene calls are TRBV27 and TRBJ2-1; tentative D call: TRBD2 (5 bases). The CDR3 has 16 residues. Per the germline V gene, CDR1 is MNHEY and CDR2 is SMNVEV (reference sequence). Trimming removed 2 bases from V and 0 bases from J, with 11 bases in between.

CDR3 loop: CASSELAGSPDTQYF. The CDR3 nucleotides read TGTGCCAGCAGTGAACTAGCGGGGAGCCCAGATACGCAGTATTTT. The chain joins TRBV6-1 to TRBJ2-3; 9 bases line up with TRBD2. This CDR3 comprises 15 residues. Germline V gene lookup returns CDR1 MNHNS and CDR2 SASEGT. With V trimmed by 2 bases and J by 4 bases, 4 bases remained unmatched.

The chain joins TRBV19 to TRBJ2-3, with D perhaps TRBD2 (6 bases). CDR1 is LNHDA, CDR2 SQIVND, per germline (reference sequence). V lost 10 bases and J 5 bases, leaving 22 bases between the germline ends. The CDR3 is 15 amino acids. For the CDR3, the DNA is TGTGCCACCCTAACAAAACGGGAGTATAAAGATACGCAGTATTTT. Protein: CATLTKREYKDTQYF.

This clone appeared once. CDR3 nucleotide sequence: TGTGCCAGCACCTTGAGCACAGGGGGCACTGAAGCTTTCTTT. This encodes CASTLSTGGTEAFF. The chain couples TRBV27 to TRBJ1-1, with TRBD1 identical over 8 bases. Unmatched junction bases numbered 8, after V lost 7 bases and J lost 4 bases. Germline loops: CDR1 MNHEY, CDR2 SMNVEV (reference sequence). CDR3 length: 14 amino acids.

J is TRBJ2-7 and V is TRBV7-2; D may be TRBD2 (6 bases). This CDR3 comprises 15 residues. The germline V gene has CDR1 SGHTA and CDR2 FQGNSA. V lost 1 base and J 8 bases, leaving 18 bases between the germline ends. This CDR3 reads CASSLDSTSREKQYF. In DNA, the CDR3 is TGTGCCAGCAGCTTAGACAGTACTAGCCGGGAAAAGCAGTACTTC.

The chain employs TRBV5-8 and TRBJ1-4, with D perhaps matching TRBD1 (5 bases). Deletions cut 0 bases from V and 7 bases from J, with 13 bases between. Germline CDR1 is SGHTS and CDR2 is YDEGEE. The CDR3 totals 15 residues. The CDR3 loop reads CASSLGQRGGEKLFF. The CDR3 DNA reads TGTGCCAGCAGCTTGGGACAGCGGGGTGGTGAAAAACTGTTTTTT.

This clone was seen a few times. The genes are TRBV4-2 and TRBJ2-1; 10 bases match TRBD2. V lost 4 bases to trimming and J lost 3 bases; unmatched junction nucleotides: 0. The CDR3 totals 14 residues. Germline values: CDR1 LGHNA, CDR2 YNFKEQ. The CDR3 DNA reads TGTGCCAGCAGCCGGACTAGCGGCTACAATGAGCAGTTCTTC. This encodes CASSRTSGYNEQFF.

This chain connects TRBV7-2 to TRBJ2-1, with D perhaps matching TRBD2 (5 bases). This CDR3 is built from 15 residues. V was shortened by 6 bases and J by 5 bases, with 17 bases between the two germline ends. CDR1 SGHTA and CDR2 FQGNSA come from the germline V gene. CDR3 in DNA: TGTGCCAGCAGTGTAAGCGACCAGCGGAACAATGAGCAGTTCTTC. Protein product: CASSVSDQRNNEQFF.

The CDR3 DNA is TGTGCCAGCAGTGGGCGACTAGCCGGCCTCTACGAGCAGTACTTC. This encodes CASSGRLAGLYEQYF. The V gene is TRBV2, the J gene TRBJ2-7; 7 nucleotides align to TRBD2. The V gene's germline CDR1 is SNHLY and CDR2 FYNNEI. Unmatched junction bases numbered 9, after V lost 4 bases and J lost 3 bases. The CDR3 extends over 15 amino acids.

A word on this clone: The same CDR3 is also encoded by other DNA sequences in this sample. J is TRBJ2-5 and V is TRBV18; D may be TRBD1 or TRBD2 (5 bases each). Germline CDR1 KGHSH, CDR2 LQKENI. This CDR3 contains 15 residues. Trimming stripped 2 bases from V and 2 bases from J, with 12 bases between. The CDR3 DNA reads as TGTGCCAGCTCACCAGGGGGTCGGGTACAAGAGACCCAGTACTTC. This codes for CASSPGGRVQETQYF. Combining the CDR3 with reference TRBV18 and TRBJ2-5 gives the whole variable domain NAGVMQNPRHLVRRRGQEARLRCSPMKGHSHVYWYRQLPEEGLKFMVYLQKENIIDESGMPKERFSAEFPKEGPSILRIQQVVRGDSAAYFCASSPGGRVQETQYFGPGTRLLVL.

The CDR3 sequence is CAWESGTGDGYTF. In DNA form, the CDR3 reads TGTGCCTGGGAATCCGGGACAGGGGATGGCTACACCTTC. The V gene is TRBV30, the J gene TRBJ1-2; 10 bases agree with TRBD1. CDR1 and CDR2 from the germline V gene are GTSNPN and SVGIG (reference sequence). The CDR3 contains 13 residues. The V gene end was trimmed by 5 bases and the J gene end by 6 bases; junction bases not matched to a gene: 6.

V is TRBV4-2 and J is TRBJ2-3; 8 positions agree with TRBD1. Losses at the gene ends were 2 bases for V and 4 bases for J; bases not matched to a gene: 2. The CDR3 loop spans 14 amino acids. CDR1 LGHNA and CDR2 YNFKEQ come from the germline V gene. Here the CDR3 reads CASSQSGGADTQYF. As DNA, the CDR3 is TGTGCCAGCAGCCAATCAGGGGGCGCAGATACGCAGTATTTT.